Sequencing of this T cell receptor beta chain was carried out in a study of T cell responses to AZD1222 COVID-19 vaccine. Study-wide results and caveats: Seropositivity was recorded at baseline in only 6 or 7 AZD1222 recipients. There were repertoire samples only from the period after the peak T cell response. The reported proportion of spike-specific TCRs targeting unmutated variant regions was nearly half.

This CDR3 has 13 amino acids. The V gene lost 3 bases and the J gene lost 1 base, with 9 bases spanning the gap. Germline V gene sequence: CDR1 SQVTM, CDR2 ANQGSEA. Generated by immunoSEQ multiplex PCR, the TCRdb table keeps only in-frame clones and is missing some. The sample shows 130,000 or so clones, 86% of them seen only once. A word on this clone: What it binds is not known.

V gene TRBV29-1 combines with J gene TRBJ1-1; D call uncertain. This clonotype originated in an adult in good health. Source: peripheral blood, taken on day 0 of AZD1222 vaccination. The CDR3 DNA sequence: TGCAGCGTTGATTCTCCCGGGAACACTGAAGCTTTCTTT. It specifies CSVDSPGNTEAFF.